The 8 T cell receptor beta chains below all came from one sample that was sequenced in a study of response to subunit inactivated influenza vaccine. TCRdb recomputed calls from the RT-PCR reads with MiXCR, one row per CDR3 protein. The data show about half a million distinct CDR3 sequences, with roughly 27% seen just once and less than 2.5% held by the top ten. This sample comprised CD4+ T cells sorted from PBMCs, obtained more than 4 days after vaccination. The source of these receptors is a man in his fifties or sixties who received an inactivated influenza vaccine.

The rearrangement uses TRBV30 and TRBJ1-6; D unresolved. V gave up 4 bases and J gave up 6 bases, with 10 bases separating them. The CDR3 has 13 amino acids. Germline V CDR1 and CDR2: GTSNPN, SVGIG (reference sequence). CDR3 residues: CAWMKSSNSPLHF. For the CDR3, the DNA is TGTGCCTGGATGAAGTCTTCTAATTCACCCCTCCACTTT.

The chain joins TRBV20-1 to TRBJ2-3; D perhaps matches TRBD1 (6 bases). The germline gives CDR1 DFQATT, CDR2 SNEGSKA (reference sequence). The CDR3 loop spans 14 amino acids. V lost 3 bases and J lost 0, with 10 bases in between. The DNA for the CDR3 is TGCAGTGCTAGGACAGGAGCTAGCACAGATACGCAGTATTTT. This sequence encodes CSARTGASTDTQYF.

This sequence joins TRBV5-1 and TRBJ2-3; D might be TRBD1 or TRBD2, each matching 5 bases. CDR3 length: 15 residues. V shed 2 bases and J shed 4 bases, with 14 bases lying between them. CDR1 and CDR2 (germline): SGHRS, YFSETQ. The CDR3 loop reads CASSFGGMRADTQYF. CDR3 nucleotide sequence: TGCGCCAGCAGCTTTGGGGGAATGAGAGCAGATACGCAGTATTTT.

The J gene is TRBJ2-2, the V gene TRBV4-3, with D hard to call. The CDR3 is made up of 14 amino acids. CDR1 and CDR2 from the germline V gene are LGHNA and YSLEER. Trimming took off 0 bases at V and 0 bases at J, with 2 bases between the two ends. The DNA of the CDR3 is TGCGCCAGCAGCCAAGAAGCGAACACCGGGGAGCTGTTTTTT. Its protein product is CASSQEANTGELFF.

The chain has TRBV12-3 or TRBV12-4 and TRBJ2-7, with 10 positions matching TRBD1. The CDR3 contains 16 residues. V lost 3 bases to trimming and J lost 4 bases; unmatched junction nucleotides: 9. The CDR3 here is CASSFSWGDRGYEQYF. In DNA, the CDR3 is TGTGCCAGCAGTTTCTCATGGGGGGACAGGGGTTACGAGCAGTACTTC.

A few counts support this clonotype. The chain carries TRBV5-1 and TRBJ2-1; 14 bases line up with TRBD2. This CDR3 has 22 residues. The germline CDR1 and CDR2 sequences are SGHRS and YFSETQ. The ends lost 4 bases at V and 4 bases at J; junction bases unmatched: 22. CDR3 in amino acids: CASSPQGSGTSGSRTYYNEQFF. In DNA, the CDR3 is TGCGCCAGCAGCCCACAGGGATCCGGGACTAGCGGGAGTCGGACCTATTACAATGAGCAGTTCTTC.

This clonotype was seen more than once but under ten times. The chain recombines TRBV7-9 with TRBJ2-5; D possibly matches TRBD1 or TRBD2 (5 bases each). CDR1 SEHNR and CDR2 FQNEAQ come from the germline V gene (reference sequence). V was pared by 5 bases and J by 2 bases, with 15 bases between. The CDR3 has 15 residues. Here the CDR3 reads CASSLRGGGQETQYF. DNA for the CDR3: TGTGCCAGCAGCCTTCGTGGTGGGGGACAAGAGACCCAGTACTTC.

The chain couples TRBV20-1 to TRBJ1-5; D perhaps matches TRBD1 (5 bases). Trimming took off 0 bases at V and 0 bases at J, with 12 bases between the two ends. Germline V CDR1 and CDR2: DFQATT, SNEGSKA (reference sequence). The CDR3 runs 16 residues. In DNA form, the CDR3 reads TGCAGTGCTAGAGATTCGACAGACTATAGCAATCAGCCCCAGCATTTT. This encodes CSARDSTDYSNQPQHF.